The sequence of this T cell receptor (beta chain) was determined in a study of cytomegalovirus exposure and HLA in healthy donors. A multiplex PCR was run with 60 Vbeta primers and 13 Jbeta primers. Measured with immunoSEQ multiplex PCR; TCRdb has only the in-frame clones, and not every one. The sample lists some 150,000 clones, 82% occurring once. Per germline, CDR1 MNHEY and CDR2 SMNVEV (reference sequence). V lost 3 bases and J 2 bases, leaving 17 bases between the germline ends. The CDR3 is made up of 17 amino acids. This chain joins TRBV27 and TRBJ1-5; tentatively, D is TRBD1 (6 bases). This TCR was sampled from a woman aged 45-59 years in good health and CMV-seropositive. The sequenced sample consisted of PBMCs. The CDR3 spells CASSFPKPSGGNQPQHF. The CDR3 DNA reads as TGTGCCAGCAGTTTCCCTAAGCCTTCAGGGGGCAATCAGCCCCAGCATTTT.